The next 28 T cell receptor beta chains were all read from a single sample in a study of blood T cells in healthy people across ages. Through a sample-barcoded 5' primer and a J-beta primer mix, a second PCR was run for roughly 7 to 12 cycles. TCRdb re-analysed the 5' RACE reads in MiXCR, keeping a single row per CDR3 protein. The table lists about a million distinct CDR3 sequences, just over 50% of them singletons. The sample consisted of blood. The receptors were sampled from a woman in her sixties in good health.

In this sample, this clonotype turned up a few times. CDR3 coding DNA: TGTGCCAGCAGTTTACCCCATTACGAGCAGTACTTC. It specifies CASSLPHYEQYF. The gene calls are TRBV28 and TRBJ2-7; no firm D call. The ends were cut back, 2 bases at V and 4 bases at J, with 6 bases in the middle. CDR1 is MDHEN, CDR2 SYDVKM, per germline. The CDR3 is 12 residues long.

The chain couples TRBV29-1 to TRBJ2-7; TRBD1 aligns across 7 bases. This CDR3 contains 11 residues. Germline CDR1 and CDR2: SQVTM and ANQGSEA. Losses at the gene ends were 7 bases for V and 2 bases for J; bases not matched to a gene: 2. CDR3 sequence (DNA): TGCAGCGGTGGACAGGCCTACGAGCAGTACTTC. The encoded protein is CSGGQAYEQYF.

This clonotype was seen a few times. CDR3 in amino acids: CASTENPPGGDYGYTF. The CDR3 DNA follows: TGTGCCAGCACCGAAAATCCCCCAGGGGGAGACTATGGCTACACCTTC. The chain uses TRBV28 and TRBJ1-2, with TRBD1 identical over 7 bases. Germline V CDR1 and CDR2: MDHEN, SYDVKM. V was clipped by 7 bases and J by 3 bases; unmatched bases: 14. The CDR3 sequence is 16 residues long.

The V gene is TRBV28, the J gene TRBJ1-2; TRBD1 might be the D (5 bases). Germline V gene data show CDR1 as MDHEN and CDR2 as SYDVKM. The CDR3 extends over 15 amino acids. Trimming left V 6 bases short and J 4 bases short, with 18 bases between. The CDR3 DNA reads TGTGCCAGCAGCCCACCCCAGGGCTCTCTCTATGGCTACACCTTC. It yields the protein CASSPPQGSLYGYTF.

V and J are TRBV5-1 and TRBJ2-3; 7 positions agree with TRBD2. This CDR3 spans 16 amino acids. Germline V lookup: CDR1 SGHRS, CDR2 YFSETQ. With V trimmed by 4 bases and J by 2 bases, 10 bases remained unmatched. The CDR3 region is CASSRTSLGTTDTQYF. Written as DNA, the CDR3 is TGCGCCAGCAGCAGGACTAGTCTCGGAACCACAGATACGCAGTATTTT.

The chain is built from TRBV3-1 and TRBJ2-7; 9 bases are shared with TRBD2. The length of the CDR3 is 14 residues. CDR1 and CDR2 (germline): LGHDT, YNNKEL (reference sequence). The V gene end was trimmed by 3 bases and the J gene end by 2 bases; junction bases not matched to a gene: 2. The CDR3 DNA follows: TGTGCCAGCAGCCAGGGGACTAGCACCTACGAGCAGTACTTC. As protein: CASSQGTSTYEQYF.

The V call is TRBV2, the J call TRBJ2-1, with 8 bases lining up with TRBD1. With V trimmed by 3 bases and J by 10 bases, 8 bases remained unmatched. The CDR3 is made up of 14 amino acids. Germline CDR1 and CDR2: SNHLY and FYNNEI. The DNA for the CDR3 is TGTGCCAGCAGTGAGCAGGGGGCGGGGTACGAGCAGTTCTTC. It encodes CASSEQGAGYEQFF.

This chain connects TRBV27 to TRBJ2-5; 7 nucleotides agree with TRBD1. This CDR3 contains 12 residues. The V and J ends lost 5 bases and 11 bases, in that order; junction bases with no gene match: 8. Germline-derived CDR1 and CDR2 are MNHEY and SMNVEV (reference sequence). The CDR3 DNA reads TGTGCCAGCAGTCCAACAGGGGTGGGGCAGTACTTC. This gives the protein CASSPTGVGQYF.

This clonotype was recorded a few times. The chain combines TRBV5-1 with TRBJ2-7, with 9 nucleotides matching TRBD1. Unmatched junction bases numbered 7, after V lost 2 bases and J lost 4 bases. Germline V gene data show CDR1 as SGHRS and CDR2 as YFSETQ. The CDR3 has 15 amino acids. This CDR3 is CASSLTGTGLYEQYF. CDR3 sequence (DNA): TGCGCCAGCAGCTTAACCGGGACAGGGTTATACGAGCAGTACTTC.

The rearrangement links TRBV28 to TRBJ2-7; tentative D call: TRBD2 (5 bases). Germline V gives CDR1 MDHEN, CDR2 SYDVKM. The CDR3 spans 14 residues. Deletions cut 3 bases from V and 3 bases from J, with 12 bases between. The CDR3 region has the DNA TGTGCCAGCAGTTTTGGAGGAACCCTCTACGAGCAGTACTTC. Its translation is CASSFGGTLYEQYF.

This clonotype showed up just a few times. The V call is TRBV20-1, the J call TRBJ1-5, with D possibly matching TRBD1 (6 bases). V dropped 0 bases and J dropped 5 bases, with 17 bases sitting between them. This CDR3 spans 16 amino acids. Germline lookup yields CDR1 DFQATT and CDR2 SNEGSKA (reference sequence). CDR3 loop: CSARDLQDRLYQPQHF. The CDR3 nucleotides are TGCAGTGCTAGAGATTTGCAGGACAGACTTTATCAGCCCCAGCATTTT.

The V and J genes are TRBV7-9 and TRBJ2-3; D is undetermined. The length of the CDR3 is 13 residues. Germline V gene sequence: CDR1 SEHNR, CDR2 FQNEAQ (reference sequence). Deletions cut 1 base from V and 6 bases from J, with 8 bases between. The CDR3 DNA follows: TGTGCCAGCAGCTTAGGCTCCCAGGATACGCAGTATTTT. Encoded protein: CASSLGSQDTQYF.

The chain couples TRBV12-3 or TRBV12-4 to TRBJ2-5; D ambiguous. The CDR3 length is 16 residues. V shed 4 bases and J shed 1 base, with 16 bases lying between them. The CDR3 DNA reads as TGTGCCAGCAGTTCCCAGACCCTGCTGGCCCAAGAGACCCAGTACTTC. Translated: CASSSQTLLAQETQYF.

The chain recombines TRBV30 with TRBJ1-2, with no clear D. The CDR3 has 13 residues. Trimming removed 5 bases from V and 6 bases from J, with 16 bases in between. The germline gives CDR1 GTSNPN, CDR2 SVGIG (reference sequence). The CDR3 bases are TGTGCCTGGGAGCAAGGGAGTTTAAATGGCTACACCTTC. It encodes CAWEQGSLNGYTF.

Many counts were recorded for this clonotype. The V call is TRBV29-1, the J call TRBJ2-4, with D tentatively TRBD1 (5 bases). CDR3 length equals 10 residues. Germline V gene lookup returns CDR1 SQVTM and CDR2 ANQGSEA. The germline V and J ends were trimmed by 7 bases and 5 bases, with 6 bases remaining between them. The CDR3 DNA is TGCAGCGCACAGGAAAACATTCAGTACTTC. Translating gives CSAQENIQYF.

The chain links TRBV20-1 to TRBJ2-7; unclear D gene. The J call may be mistaken, given a closer DNA end match to TRBJ2-5. The CDR3 totals 13 residues. CDR1 is DFQATT, CDR2 SNEGSKA, per germline (reference sequence). This CDR3 is CSAGSVGGETQYF. The CDR3 bases are TGCAGTGCGGGTTCGGTAGGTGGAGAGACCCAGTACTTC.

This clonotype was seen a few times. This rearrangement joins TRBV9 to TRBJ2-5; D is undetermined. This CDR3 has 13 amino acids. The germline V gene encodes CDR1 SGDLS and CDR2 YYNGEE. The V end was cut by 0 bases, the J end by 4 bases, with 7 bases between. CDR3 bases: TGTGCCAGCAGCGTAGCCCTGAGAGAGACCCAGTACTTC. This sequence encodes CASSVALRETQYF.

This clonotype was observed a single time. J is TRBJ2-5 and V is TRBV28; tentative D call: TRBD1 (5 bases). The J call may be faulty, since TRBJ2-7 better matches the DNA end. CDR1 and CDR2 from the germline V gene are MDHEN and SYDVKM. The CDR3 consists of 16 residues. CDR3 amino acids: CASSLSSGHFSYEQYF. In DNA form, the CDR3 reads TGTGCCAGCAGTTTATCTTCTGGACACTTTTCCTACGAGCAGTACTTC.

The rearrangement joins TRBV24-1 to TRBJ2-7; the D call may be TRBD1 or TRBD2 (5 bases each). V was clipped by 4 bases and J by 7 bases, with 16 bases between them. This CDR3 is 14 amino acids long. Germline-derived CDR1 and CDR2 are KGHDR and SFDVKD. Written as DNA, the CDR3 is TGTGCCACCAGTGACCGATCAGGGAGTGATGAGCAGTACTTC. It codes for CATSDRSGSDEQYF.

The chain is built from TRBV11-2 and TRBJ2-5, with 8 bases identical to TRBD2. The CDR3 runs 15 residues. The germline gives CDR1 SGHAT, CDR2 FQNNGV. With V trimmed by 4 bases and J by 5 bases, 9 bases remained unmatched. The CDR3 nucleotides read TGTGCCAGCAGCTCACCGGGACTAGTGAGTGAGACCCAGTACTTC. Its protein product is CASSSPGLVSETQYF.

This clonotype appeared a few times. The chain has TRBV20-1 and TRBJ2-5, with D perhaps matching TRBD2 (5 bases). V was pared by 0 bases and J by 5 bases, with 13 bases between. The CDR3 totals 14 residues. Per the germline V gene, CDR1 is DFQATT and CDR2 is SNEGSKA (reference sequence). CDR3: CSARDLRARETQYF. CDR3 nucleotide sequence: TGCAGTGCTAGAGATCTGCGGGCTCGGGAGACCCAGTACTTC.

This clonotype has more than one count but fewer than ten. This chain joins TRBV6-2 or TRBV6-3 and TRBJ2-3; 8 positions agree with TRBD2. Germline CDR1 is MNHEY and CDR2 is SVGEGT. The CDR3 sequence is 16 residues long. V dropped 6 bases and J dropped 6; count of bases not matched to a gene: 14. Here the CDR3 reads CASSSGLAMILDTQYF. CDR3 nucleotide sequence: TGTGCCAGCAGCTCCGGACTAGCAATGATTCTTGATACGCAGTATTTT.

The J gene is TRBJ1-1, the V gene TRBV6-2 or TRBV6-3; D remains ambiguous. Per the germline V gene, CDR1 is MNHEY and CDR2 is SVGEGT. Trimming took 6 bases from V and 11 from J, leaving 31 bases between them. The CDR3 runs 17 residues. The CDR3 sequence is CASSLTLRKTMNRMAFF. The CDR3 DNA follows: TGTGCCAGCAGCCTAACCCTCCGGAAGACAATGAATCGAATGGCTTTCTTT.

This chain connects TRBV10-3 to TRBJ2-1, with 8 bases matching TRBD2. The DNA end favors TRBJ2-7, so the J call may be wrong. Germline V gene data show CDR1 as ENHRY and CDR2 as SYGVKD. The CDR3 runs to 14 residues. CDR3 region: CAISRSGSPYEQYF. CDR3 DNA: TGTGCCATCAGCAGAAGCGGGAGTCCGTACGAGCAGTACTTC.

This clonotype showed up just a few times. The CDR3 region has the DNA TGCAGCGTTGGGTCAGGTCCCGTTTACGAGCAGTACTTC. Translating gives CSVGSGPVYEQYF. The chain recombines TRBV29-1 with TRBJ2-7, with unresolved D. The CDR3 runs to 13 residues. CDR1 and CDR2 (germline): SQVTM, ANQGSEA. Trimming shortened V by 4 bases and J by 4 bases, and 14 bases separated the two germline ends.

A single count supports this clonotype. The CDR3 here is CASSRASGSQETQYF. CDR3 nucleotide sequence: TGTGCCAGCAGTCGTGCTAGCGGGAGTCAAGAGACCCAGTACTTC. This chain uses TRBV5-4 with TRBJ2-5; 10 nucleotides align to TRBD2. The CDR3 loop spans 15 amino acids. The germline V gene has CDR1 SGHNT and CDR2 YYREEE (reference sequence). V shed 5 bases, J shed 2 bases, and the junction held 6 bases outside the gene matches. Together with reference TRBV5-4 and TRBJ2-5, the CDR3 gives the full variable domain: ETGVTQSPTHLIKTRGQQVTLRCSSQSGHNTVSWYQQALGQGPQFIFQYYREEENGRGNFPPRFSGLQFPNYSSELNVNALELDDSALYLCASSRASGSQETQYFGPGTRLLVL.

A few counts support this clonotype. V gene TRBV12-3 or TRBV12-4 combines with J gene TRBJ2-7; the D gene is possibly TRBD1 (6 bases). Trimming took 7 bases from V and 6 from J, leaving 13 bases between them. The CDR3 has 12 residues. CDR3 DNA: TGTGCCAGCAATTTGGGACATTCCGAGCAGTACTTC. Amino acid sequence: CASNLGHSEQYF.

This clonotype has more than one count but fewer than ten. The rearrangement joins TRBV20-1 to TRBJ2-4; D is undetermined. From germline, CDR1 is DFQATT and CDR2 SNEGSKA (reference sequence). Trimming shortened V by 3 bases and J by 0 bases, and 6 bases separated the two germline ends. The CDR3 spans 13 residues. CDR3 region: CSASGLAKNIQYF. DNA of the CDR3: TGCAGTGCTAGCGGGTTAGCCAAAAACATTCAGTACTTC.